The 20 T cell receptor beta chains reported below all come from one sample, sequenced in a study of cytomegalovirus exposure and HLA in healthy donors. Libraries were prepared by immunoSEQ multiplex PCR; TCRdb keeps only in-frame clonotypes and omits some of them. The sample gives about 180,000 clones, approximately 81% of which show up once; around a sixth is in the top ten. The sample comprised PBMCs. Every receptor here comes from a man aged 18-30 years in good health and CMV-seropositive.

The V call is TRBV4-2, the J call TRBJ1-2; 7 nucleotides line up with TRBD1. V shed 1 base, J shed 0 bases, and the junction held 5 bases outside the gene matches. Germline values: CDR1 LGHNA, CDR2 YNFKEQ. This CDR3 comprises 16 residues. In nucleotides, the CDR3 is TGTGCCAGCAGCCAAGGGCCACAGGGGACTAACTATGGCTACACCTTC. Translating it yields CASSQGPQGTNYGYTF.

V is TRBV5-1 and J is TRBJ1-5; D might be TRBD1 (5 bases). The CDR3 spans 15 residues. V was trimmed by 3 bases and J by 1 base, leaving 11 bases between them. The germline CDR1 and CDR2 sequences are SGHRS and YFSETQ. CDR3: CASSSQGGSNQPQHF. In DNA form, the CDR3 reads TGCGCCAGCAGCTCTCAGGGAGGAAGCAATCAGCCCCAGCATTTT.

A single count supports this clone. This CDR3 is CASSQEGIAGNEQYF. The CDR3 coding sequence is TGTGCCAGCAGCCAAGAGGGAATAGCGGGTAACGAGCAGTACTTC. The rearrangement links TRBV4-2 to TRBJ2-7; 7 bases map to TRBD2. There are 15 residues in the CDR3. In germline, CDR1 is LGHNA, CDR2 YNFKEQ. V lost 0 bases and J lost 5; bases outside the gene matches: 7.

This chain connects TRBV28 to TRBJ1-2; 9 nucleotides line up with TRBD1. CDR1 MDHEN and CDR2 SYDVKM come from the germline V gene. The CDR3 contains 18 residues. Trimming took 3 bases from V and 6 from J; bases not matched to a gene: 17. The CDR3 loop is CASSLAEIVGQGLHGYTF. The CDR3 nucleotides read TGTGCCAGCAGTTTGGCCGAAATAGTGGGACAGGGCTTACATGGCTACACCTTC.

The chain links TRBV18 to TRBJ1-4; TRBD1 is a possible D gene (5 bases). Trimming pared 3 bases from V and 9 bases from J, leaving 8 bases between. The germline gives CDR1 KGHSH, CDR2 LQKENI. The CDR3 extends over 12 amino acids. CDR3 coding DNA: TGTGCCAGCTCACCGGAGGGGAAAAAACTGTTTTTT. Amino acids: CASSPEGKKLFF.

CDR3 bases: TGTGCCAGCACGACGACCAGAACGCCGGGGACAGATACGCAGTATTTT. Translation gives CASTTTRTPGTDTQYF. The chain couples TRBV2 to TRBJ2-3; maybe TRBD2 (5 bases). Germline CDR1 and CDR2: SNHLY and FYNNEI. This CDR3 has 16 residues. V lost 7 bases and J lost 3, with 20 bases in between.

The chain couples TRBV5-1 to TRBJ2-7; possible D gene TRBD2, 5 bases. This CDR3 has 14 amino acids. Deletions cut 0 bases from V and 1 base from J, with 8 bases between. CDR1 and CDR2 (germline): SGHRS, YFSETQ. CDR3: CASSLESGSYEQYF. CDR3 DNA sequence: TGCGCCAGCAGCTTGGAGAGCGGTTCCTACGAGCAGTACTTC.

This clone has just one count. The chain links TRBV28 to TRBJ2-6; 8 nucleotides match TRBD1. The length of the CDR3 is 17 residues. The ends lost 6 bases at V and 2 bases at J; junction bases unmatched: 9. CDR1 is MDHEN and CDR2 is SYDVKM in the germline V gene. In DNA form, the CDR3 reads TGTGCCAGCAGCCCCCCAGAGGACAGGGCTGGGGCCAACGTCCTGACTTTC. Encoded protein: CASSPPEDRAGANVLTF. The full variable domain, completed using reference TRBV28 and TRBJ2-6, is DVKVTQSSRYLVKRTGEKVFLECVQDMDHENMFWYRQDPGLGLRLIYFSYDVKMKEKGDIPEGYSVSREKKERFSLILESASTNQTSMYLCASSPPEDRAGANVLTFGAGSRLTVL.

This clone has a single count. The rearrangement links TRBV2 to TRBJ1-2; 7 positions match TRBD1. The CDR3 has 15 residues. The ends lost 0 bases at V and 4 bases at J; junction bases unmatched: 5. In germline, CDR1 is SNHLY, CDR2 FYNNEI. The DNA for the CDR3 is TGTGCCAGCAGTGAAGCTCGACAGGGTGGCTATGGCTACACCTTC. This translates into CASSEARQGGYGYTF.

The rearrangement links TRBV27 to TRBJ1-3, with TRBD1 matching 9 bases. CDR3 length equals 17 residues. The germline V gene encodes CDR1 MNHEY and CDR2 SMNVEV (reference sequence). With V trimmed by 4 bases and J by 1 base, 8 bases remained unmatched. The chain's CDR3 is CASSSGTGIHSGNTIYF. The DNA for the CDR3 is TGTGCCAGCAGTTCGGGGACAGGGATTCATTCTGGAAACACCATATATTTT.

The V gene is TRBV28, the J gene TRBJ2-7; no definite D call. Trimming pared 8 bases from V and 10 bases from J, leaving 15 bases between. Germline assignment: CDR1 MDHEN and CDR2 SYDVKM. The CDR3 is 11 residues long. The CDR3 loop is CASSVERGQYF. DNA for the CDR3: TGTGCCAGCTCAGTCGAACGAGGACAGTACTTC.

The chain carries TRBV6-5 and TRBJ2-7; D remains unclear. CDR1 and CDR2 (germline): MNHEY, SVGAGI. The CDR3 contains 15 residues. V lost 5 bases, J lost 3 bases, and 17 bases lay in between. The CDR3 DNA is TGTGCCAGCAGTCCATGGCGGCCGGGTCGCTACGAGCAGTACTTC. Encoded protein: CASSPWRPGRYEQYF.

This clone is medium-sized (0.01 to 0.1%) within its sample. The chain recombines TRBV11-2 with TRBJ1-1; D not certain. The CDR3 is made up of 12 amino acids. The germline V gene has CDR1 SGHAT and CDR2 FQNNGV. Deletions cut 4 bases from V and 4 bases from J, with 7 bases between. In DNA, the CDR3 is TGTGCCAGCAGCTGGGGAGCCACTGAAGCTTTCTTT. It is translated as CASSWGATEAFF.

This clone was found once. As DNA, the CDR3 is TGTGCCAGCAGCTTATCCCAGGGAGGCCAGCCCCAGCATTTT. Translated, it gives CASSLSQGGQPQHF. This chain connects TRBV7-8 to TRBJ1-5, with a weak D call TRBD1 (5 bases). The CDR3 has 14 amino acids. Germline V CDR1 and CDR2: SGHVS, FQNEAQ. The V end was cut by 2 bases, the J end by 7 bases, with 12 bases between.

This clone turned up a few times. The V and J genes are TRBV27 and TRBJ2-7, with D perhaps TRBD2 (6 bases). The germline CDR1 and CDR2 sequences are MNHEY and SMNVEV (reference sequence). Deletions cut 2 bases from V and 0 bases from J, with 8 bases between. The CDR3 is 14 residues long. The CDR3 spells CASSLGGVSYEQYF. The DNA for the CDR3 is TGTGCCAGCAGTTTAGGAGGGGTCTCCTACGAGCAGTACTTC.

The CDR3 loop is CASSQDPSFEATGELFF. CDR3 DNA sequence: TGCGCCAGCAGCCAAGATCCCTCCTTTGAAGCCACCGGGGAGCTGTTTTTT. This sequence joins TRBV4-1 and TRBJ2-2; no firm D call. The CDR3 is 17 amino acids. Germline lookup yields CDR1 MGHRA and CDR2 YSYEKL. Trimming left V 0 bases short and J 4 bases short, with 15 bases between.

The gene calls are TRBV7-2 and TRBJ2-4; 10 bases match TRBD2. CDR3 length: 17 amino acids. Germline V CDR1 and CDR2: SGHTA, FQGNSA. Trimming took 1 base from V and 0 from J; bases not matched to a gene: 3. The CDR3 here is CASSLGLAGAAKNIQYF. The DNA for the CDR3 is TGTGCCAGCAGCTTAGGCCTAGCGGGAGCAGCCAAAAACATTCAGTACTTC.

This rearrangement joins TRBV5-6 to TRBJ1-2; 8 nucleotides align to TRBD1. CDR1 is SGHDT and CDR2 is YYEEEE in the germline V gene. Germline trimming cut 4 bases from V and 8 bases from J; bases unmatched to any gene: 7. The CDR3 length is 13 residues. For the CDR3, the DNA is TGTGCCAGCAGCACGCGGACAGGGCAGGGCTACACCTTC. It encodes CASSTRTGQGYTF.

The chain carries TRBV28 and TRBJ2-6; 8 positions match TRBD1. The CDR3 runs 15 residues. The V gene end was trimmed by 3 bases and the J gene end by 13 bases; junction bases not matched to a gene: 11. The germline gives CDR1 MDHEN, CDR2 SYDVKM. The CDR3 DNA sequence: TGTGCCAGCAGTTTGCAGGGGGCCGGTTACGAAGTCCTGACTTTC. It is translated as CASSLQGAGYEVLTF.

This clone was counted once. CDR3 sequence reads: CASRPRQVATEAFF. DNA of the CDR3: TGTGCCAGCAGACCCCGTCAGGTCGCCACTGAAGCTTTCTTT. The chain recombines TRBV7-2 with TRBJ1-1; D unclear. Germline CDR1 is SGHTA and CDR2 is FQGNSA. The V end was cut by 6 bases, the J end by 4 bases, with 15 bases between. The CDR3 runs 14 residues.